This T cell receptor (beta chain) came from a study of blood T cell repertoires in COVID-19 (dated by TCRdb to 2020 to 2022). With respect to the entire study: Samples covering the acute and convalescent phases of COVID-19 were provided by collaborators in the United States, Italy and Spain. The prospective study material was composed of cDNA or gDNA derived from T cells, B-cell-depleted T cells, or PBMCs. The dataset comprised deeply sampled blood TCRbeta repertoires from subjects exposed to, actively infected with, or recovered from COVID-19. Where available, HLA class I and class II types were obtained from metadata supplied by the sample provider rather than from assay-based typing. The repertoires were released in a freely available public database intended as a resource for research on the immune response to SARS-CoV-2. The samples were drawn from the first 160 participants of the ongoing ImmuneRACE study and from some 1,300 subjects provided by 6 global collaborators. Nearly every sample came with metadata listing a de-identified subject ID, COVID-19 status, age in years and sex. Findings and caveats that apply to the study as a whole: The quantity of clinical and demographic metadata differed by source and by participant and was supplied without curation.

Sequences LNHDA (CDR1) and SQIVND (CDR2) are obtained from the germline V gene (reference sequence). The CDR3 runs 16 residues from the cysteine to the phenylalanine. Left in the record is the CDR3 DNA by itself, 48 bases read in frame from the first base. The trim is 6 bases for V and 3 bases for J, with a gap of 18 bases between the germline ends. TCRbeta CDR3 regions were amplified from genomic DNA by means of the immunoSEQ Assay, a bias-controlled multiplex PCR. The paper's processing steps were these. The number of nucleated cells in each sample was estimated from the amplification of reference gene primers within the assay. Sequence reads were collapsed and filtered to measure the absolute abundance of every unique TCRbeta CDR3 rearrangement. Productive Simpson clonality was computed per sample as the square root of Simpson's diversity index over productive rearrangements. TCRdb took over this immuneACCESS table, retaining in-frame rearrangements with V and J assigned. Such tables are incomplete; in checked studies, under half of the missing clones stem from an unresolved V gene, and the remainder is unexplained. The DNA gave D and trimming, while V, J and clone size come from that table. In all, the sample holds 95,000 to 150,000 clones, and roughly 80% of those were seen once. The ten most abundant clones make up about an eighth of the sample.

Each collaborating institution followed its own protocols to collect whole blood in K2EDTA tubes. For TCRbeta analysis, collaborators shipped samples as frozen whole blood, isolated PBMCs, or DNA extracted from either of those sample types. As concerns this clone: The target of this receptor is not known. No much larger clone is present one base from it, and per-base qualities are unavailable.

Sample: peripheral blood. Recombination linked TRBV19 to TRBJ1-3; the D gene cannot be resolved reliably. The TCR was taken from a human donor in a cohort sampled during active COVID-19. The nucleotide sequence reads as follows: TGTGCCAGTAGCCCCGTAAGCGGGAATCTTGGAAACACCATATATTTT. This encodes CASSPVSGNLGNTIYF.